The text below deals with one TCR beta chain. The antigen is unknown. The source of the sample is a study of cytomegalovirus exposure and HLA in healthy donors. Study context: Across under 450 genotyped donors, about 80% landed in the Caucasian-associated ancestry cluster.

The PCR employed 60 Vbeta primers together with 13 Jbeta primers. The table came from immunoSEQ multiplex PCR; TCRdb's copy has only in-frame clones and leaves some out. The sample table sets out about 200,000 clones. Overall study findings and caveats: Later analysis associated a missense DCLRE1C variant with TCR beta V- and J-gene trimming. Earlier analysis looked at TCR beta V segments, and most were productive about 87% or about 30% of the time. Prediction of most subjects' HLA-A and HLA-B alleles by TCR beta sequences was reportedly accurate.

Germline V gene sequence: CDR1 MNHEY, CDR2 SMNVEV (reference sequence). The CDR3 has 14 amino acids. V dropped 3 bases and J dropped 7; count of bases not matched to a gene: 5. V and J are TRBV27 and TRBJ2-1; 8 positions agree with TRBD2. The TCR comes from a boy aged 10-17 years in good health and CMV-seronegative. Material: PBMCs. DNA of the CDR3: TGTGCCAGCAGTTTCGGGACTAGTACGAATGAGCAGTTCTTC. Its translation is CASSFGTSTNEQFF.